This T cell receptor (beta chain) is from a study of blood T cell repertoires in COVID-19. Study in general: The samples span acute and convalescent COVID-19 from the United States, Italy and Spain.

Method: immunoSEQ multiplex PCR; TCRdb's copy keeps in-frame clones and lacks some. Of a few hundred thousand clones in the sample, about 88% are singletons; the top ten hold roughly 7.2%. A Seattle source enrolled patients during active infection and followed them longitudinally. The sequence was obtained from an older woman with COVID-19, enrolled during active disease. Sequencing input: peripheral blood.

The CDR3, as DNA: TGTGCCTGGAGGGCTGTAGGGGCAGGGGGCGTCGTTGAGCAGTACTTC. Protein product: CAWRAVGAGGVVEQYF. This rearrangement joins TRBV30 to TRBJ2-7, with 8 bases identical to TRBD1. J was trimmed by 7 bases and V by 3 bases; bases with no gene match: 17. The CDR3 sequence is 16 residues long. Germline V gene lookup returns CDR1 GTSNPN and CDR2 SVGIG (reference sequence).